A selection of T cell receptor beta chains follows, all from one sample in a study of somatic mutations in cytotoxic T cells in rheumatoid arthritis. The data were produced by immunoSEQ multiplex PCR, yet TCRdb's version contains in-frame clones alone and is incomplete. This sample has about 6,700 clones; roughly 80% occur once, and the top ten carry 37%. The sample consisted of CD8+ T cells sorted from blood. These receptors were taken from a woman aged 55-69 years in good health. Both conserved end residues are trimmed from each CDR3.

V gene | CDR3 protein
TRBV9 | ASSSGRSNEKLF
TRBV7-6 | ASSPRGQGAYEQY
TRBV7-9 | ASTRDRGELGTGELF
TRBV5-4 | ASSLGRGEGQPQH
TRBV5-5 | ASSYVTGFVRELF
TRBV9 | ASSALGGEQY
TRBV19 | ASSIGPGTGSTQY
TRBV6-1 | ASSEVNPLYLETQY
TRBV27 | ASSPGGWEQY
TRBV5-4 | ASSLSLSGPDEQY
TRBV28 | ASSHLAGDPDTQY
TRBV5-1 | ASSLATGYEQY
TRBV11-1 | ASRNPGTVATNEKLF